This T cell receptor beta chain stems from a study of blood T cell repertoires in COVID-19. Trimming cost V 6 bases and J 4 bases; bases outside gene matches: 11. The CDR3 is made up of 14 amino acids. Germline V gene data show CDR1 as SQVTM and CDR2 as ANQGSEA. Measured with immunoSEQ multiplex PCR; TCRdb has only the in-frame clones, and not every one. The sample yields under 250,000 clones, about 83% seen once. Sequenced: peripheral blood. The chain couples TRBV29-1 to TRBJ1-2; the match to TRBD1 covers 7 bases. This receptor was obtained from a woman between 45 and 65 years old with active or convalescent COVID-19. CDR3 sequence reads: CSVLLDRVSYGYTF. The CDR3 DNA reads as TGCAGCGTACTTCTTGACAGGGTGAGCTATGGCTACACCTTC. The whole variable domain, filled in from reference TRBV29-1 and TRBJ1-2, reads SAVISQKPSRDICQRGTSLTIQCQVDSQVTMMFWYRQQPGQSLTLIATANQGSEATYESGFVIDKFPISRPNLTFSTLTVSNMSPEDSSIYLCSVLLDRVSYGYTFGSGTRLTVV.